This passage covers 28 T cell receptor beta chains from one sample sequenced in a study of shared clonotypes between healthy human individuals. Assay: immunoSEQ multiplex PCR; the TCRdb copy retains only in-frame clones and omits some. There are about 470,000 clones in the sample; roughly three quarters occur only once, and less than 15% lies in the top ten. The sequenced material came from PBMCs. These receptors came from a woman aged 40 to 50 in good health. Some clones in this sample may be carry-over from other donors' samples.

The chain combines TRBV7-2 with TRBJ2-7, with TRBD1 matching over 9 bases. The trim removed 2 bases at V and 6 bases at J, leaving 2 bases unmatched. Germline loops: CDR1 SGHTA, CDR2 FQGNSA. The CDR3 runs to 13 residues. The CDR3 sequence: CASSLRQGVEQYF. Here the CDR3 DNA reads TGTGCCAGCAGCTTACGACAGGGGGTCGAGCAGTACTTC. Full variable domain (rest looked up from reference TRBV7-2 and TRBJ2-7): GAGVSQSPSNKVTEKGKDVELRCDPISGHTALYWYRQSLGQGLEFLIYFQGNSAPDKSGLPSDRFSAERTGGSVSTLTIQRTQQEDSAVYLCASSLRQGVEQYFGPGTRLTVT.

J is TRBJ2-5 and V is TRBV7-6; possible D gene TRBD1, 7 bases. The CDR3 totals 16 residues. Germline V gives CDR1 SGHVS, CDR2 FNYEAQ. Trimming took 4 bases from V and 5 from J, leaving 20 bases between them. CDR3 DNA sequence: TGTGCCAGCAGCTCTAGGCTGAGACAGGGAGGTGAGACCCAGTACTTC. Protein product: CASSSRLRQGGETQYF.

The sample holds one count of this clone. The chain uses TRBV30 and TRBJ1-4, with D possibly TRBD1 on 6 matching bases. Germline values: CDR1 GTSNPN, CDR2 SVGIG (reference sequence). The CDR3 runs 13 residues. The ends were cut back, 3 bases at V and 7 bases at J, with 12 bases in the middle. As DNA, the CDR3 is TGTGCCTGGAGCGCATCGGGGGCTGAAAAACTGTTTTTT. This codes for CAWSASGAEKLFF.

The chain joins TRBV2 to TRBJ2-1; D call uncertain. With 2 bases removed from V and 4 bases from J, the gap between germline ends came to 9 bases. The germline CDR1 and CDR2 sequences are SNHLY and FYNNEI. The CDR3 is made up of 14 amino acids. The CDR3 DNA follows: TGTGCCAGCAGTGAAAGGCTACAATACAATGAGCAGTTCTTC. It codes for CASSERLQYNEQFF.

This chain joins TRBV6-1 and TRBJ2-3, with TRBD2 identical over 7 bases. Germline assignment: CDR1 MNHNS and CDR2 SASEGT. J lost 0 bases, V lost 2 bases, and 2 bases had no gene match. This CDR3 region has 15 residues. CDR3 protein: CASSESAGSTDTQYF. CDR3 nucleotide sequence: TGTGCCAGCAGTGAATCAGCGGGGAGCACAGATACGCAGTATTTT.

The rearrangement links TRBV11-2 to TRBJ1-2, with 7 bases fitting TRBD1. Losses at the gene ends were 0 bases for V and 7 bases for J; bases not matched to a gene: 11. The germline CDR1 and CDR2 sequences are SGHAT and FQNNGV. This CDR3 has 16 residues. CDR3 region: CASSLDRGPIQGGYTF. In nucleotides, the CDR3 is TGTGCCAGCAGCTTAGATAGGGGGCCAATTCAAGGTGGCTACACCTTC.

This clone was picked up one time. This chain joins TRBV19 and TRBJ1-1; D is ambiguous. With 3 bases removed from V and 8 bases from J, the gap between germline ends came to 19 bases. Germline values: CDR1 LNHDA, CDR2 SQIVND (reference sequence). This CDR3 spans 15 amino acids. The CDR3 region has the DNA TGTGCCAGTAGTATTACGGGCACCAACCCCCCGGAAGCTTTCTTT. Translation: CASSITGTNPPEAFF.

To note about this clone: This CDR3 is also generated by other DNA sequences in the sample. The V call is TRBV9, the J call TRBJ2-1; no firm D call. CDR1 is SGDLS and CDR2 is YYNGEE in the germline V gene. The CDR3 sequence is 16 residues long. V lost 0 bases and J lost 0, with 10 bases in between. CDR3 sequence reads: CASSVEGVSSYNEQFF. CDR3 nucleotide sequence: TGTGCCAGCAGCGTAGAGGGTGTGAGCTCCTACAATGAGCAGTTCTTC. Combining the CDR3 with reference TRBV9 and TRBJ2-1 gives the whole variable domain DSGVTQTPKHLITATGQRVTLRCSPRSGDLSVYWYQQSLDQGLQFLIQYYNGEERAKGNILERFSAQQFPDLHSELNLSSLELGDSALYFCASSVEGVSSYNEQFFGPGTRLTVL.

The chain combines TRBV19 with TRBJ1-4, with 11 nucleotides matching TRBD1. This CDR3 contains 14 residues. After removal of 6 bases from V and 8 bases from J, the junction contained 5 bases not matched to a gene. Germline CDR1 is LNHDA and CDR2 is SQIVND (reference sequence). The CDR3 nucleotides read TGTGCCAGTAGGGACAGGGGGCGAGAGGAAAAACTGTTTTTT. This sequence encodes CASRDRGREEKLFF.

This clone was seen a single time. As DNA, the CDR3 is TGCGCCAGCAGCATTGGGACAGGTTTGGTCGAGCAGTACTTC. Translation gives CASSIGTGLVEQYF. This chain connects TRBV5-1 to TRBJ2-7, with 8 bases lining up with TRBD1. Germline CDR1 SGHRS, CDR2 YFSETQ. The CDR3 has 14 residues. Germline trimming cut 4 bases from V and 6 bases from J; bases unmatched to any gene: 9.

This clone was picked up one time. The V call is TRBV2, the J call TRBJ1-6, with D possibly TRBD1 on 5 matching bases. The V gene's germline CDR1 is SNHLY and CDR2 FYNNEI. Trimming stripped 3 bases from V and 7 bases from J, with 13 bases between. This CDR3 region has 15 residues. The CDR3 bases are TGTGCCAGCAGTGAGACCCCGCAGGGAAATTCACCCCTCCACTTT. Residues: CASSETPQGNSPLHF.

The CDR3 region has the DNA TGTGCCAGCAGTTTCCCATACGGTACCTATCAGCCCCAGCATTTT. Translated, it gives CASSFPYGTYQPQHF. The V gene is TRBV28, the J gene TRBJ1-5; D is undetermined. The ends were cut back, 3 bases at V and 5 bases at J, with 14 bases in the middle. This CDR3 has 15 amino acids. Germline CDR1 is MDHEN and CDR2 is SYDVKM.

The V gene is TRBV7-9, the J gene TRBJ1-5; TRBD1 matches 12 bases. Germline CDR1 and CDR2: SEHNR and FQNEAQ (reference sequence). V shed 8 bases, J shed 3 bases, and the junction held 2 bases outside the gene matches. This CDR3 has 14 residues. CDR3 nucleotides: TGTGCCAGCGGGACAGGGGGCCTCAATCAGCCCCAGCATTTT. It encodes CASGTGGLNQPQHF.

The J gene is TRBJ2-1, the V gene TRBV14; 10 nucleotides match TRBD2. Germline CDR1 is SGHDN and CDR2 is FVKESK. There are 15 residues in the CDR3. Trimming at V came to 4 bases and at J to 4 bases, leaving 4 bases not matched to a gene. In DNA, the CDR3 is TGTGCCAGCAGCCCTATAGCGGGAGGTTACAATGAGCAGTTCTTC. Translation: CASSPIAGGYNEQFF.

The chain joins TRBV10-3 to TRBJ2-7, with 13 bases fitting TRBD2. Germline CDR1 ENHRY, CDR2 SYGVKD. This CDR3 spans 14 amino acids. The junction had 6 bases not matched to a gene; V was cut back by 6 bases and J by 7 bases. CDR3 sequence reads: CAIRGGLAGQEQYF. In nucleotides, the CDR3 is TGTGCCATCAGGGGGGGACTAGCGGGGCAGGAGCAGTACTTC.

The CDR3 sequence is CASSLVARGRYEQYF. The CDR3, as DNA: TGTGCCAGCTCACTAGTAGCAAGAGGGAGATACGAGCAGTACTTC. V is TRBV18 and J is TRBJ2-7; weak D call: TRBD2 (5 bases). The germline CDR1 and CDR2 sequences are KGHSH and LQKENI. Trimming removed 4 bases from V and 4 bases from J, with 17 bases in between. The CDR3 totals 15 residues.

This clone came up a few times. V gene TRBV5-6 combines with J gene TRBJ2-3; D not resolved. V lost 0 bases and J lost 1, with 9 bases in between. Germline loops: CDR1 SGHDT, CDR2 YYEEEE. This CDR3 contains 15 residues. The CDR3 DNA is TGTGCCAGCAGCTTGGTCGCCAGTGGCACAGATACGCAGTATTTT. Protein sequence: CASSLVASGTDTQYF. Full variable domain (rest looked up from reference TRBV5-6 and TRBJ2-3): DAGVTQSPTHLIKTRGQQVTLRCSPKSGHDTVSWYQQALGQGPQFIFQYYEEEERQRGNFPDRFSGHQFPNYSSELNVNALLLGDSALYLCASSLVASGTDTQYFGPGTRLTVL.

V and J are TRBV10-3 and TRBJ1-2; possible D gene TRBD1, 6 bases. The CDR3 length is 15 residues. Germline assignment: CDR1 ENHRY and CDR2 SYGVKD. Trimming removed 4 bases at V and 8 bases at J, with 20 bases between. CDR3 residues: CAISAYQGRMGGYTF. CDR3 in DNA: TGTGCCATCAGTGCTTACCAGGGGAGAATGGGCGGCTACACCTTC.

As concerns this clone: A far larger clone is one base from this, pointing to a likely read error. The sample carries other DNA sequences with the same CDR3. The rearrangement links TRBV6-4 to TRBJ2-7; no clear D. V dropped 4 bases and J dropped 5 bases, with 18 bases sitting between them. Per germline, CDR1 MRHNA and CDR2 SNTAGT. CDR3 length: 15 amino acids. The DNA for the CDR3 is TGTGCCAGCAGTGCGGTATTAGCAGGAGTTGACGAGCAGTACTTC. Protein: CASSAVLAGVDEQYF.

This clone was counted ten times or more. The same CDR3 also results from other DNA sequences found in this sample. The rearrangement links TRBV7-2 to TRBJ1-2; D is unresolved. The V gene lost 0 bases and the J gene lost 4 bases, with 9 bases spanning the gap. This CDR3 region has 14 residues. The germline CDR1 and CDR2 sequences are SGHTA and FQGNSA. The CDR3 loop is CASSLAAIGYGYTF. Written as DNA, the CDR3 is TGTGCCAGCAGCTTAGCTGCTATCGGCTATGGCTACACCTTC.

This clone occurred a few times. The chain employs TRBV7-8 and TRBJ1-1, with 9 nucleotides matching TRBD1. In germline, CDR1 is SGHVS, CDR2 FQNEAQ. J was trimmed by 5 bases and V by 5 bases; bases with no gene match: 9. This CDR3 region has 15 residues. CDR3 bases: TGTGCCAGCAGCACCCGACAGGGGGTGAGGACTGAAGCTTTCTTT. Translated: CASSTRQGVRTEAFF.

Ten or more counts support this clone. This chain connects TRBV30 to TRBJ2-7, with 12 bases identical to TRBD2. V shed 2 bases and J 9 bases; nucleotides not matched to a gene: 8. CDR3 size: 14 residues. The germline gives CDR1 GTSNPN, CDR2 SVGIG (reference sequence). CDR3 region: CAWSRETSGSGQYF. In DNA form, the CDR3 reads TGTGCCTGGAGTAGAGAGACTAGCGGGAGCGGGCAGTACTTC.

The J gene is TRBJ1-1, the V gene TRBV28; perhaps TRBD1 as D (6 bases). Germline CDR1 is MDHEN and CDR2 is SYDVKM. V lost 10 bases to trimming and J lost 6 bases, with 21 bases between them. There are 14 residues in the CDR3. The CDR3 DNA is TGTGCCACCGCCCAAACGACAGGAGGCTCTGAAGCTTTCTTT. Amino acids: CATAQTTGGSEAFF.

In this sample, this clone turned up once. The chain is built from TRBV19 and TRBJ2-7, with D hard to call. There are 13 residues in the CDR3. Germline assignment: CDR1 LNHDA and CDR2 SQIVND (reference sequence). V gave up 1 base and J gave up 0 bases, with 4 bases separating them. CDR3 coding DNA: TGTGCCAGTAGTATAGGGAGCTCCTACGAGCAGTACTTC. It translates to CASSIGSSYEQYF.

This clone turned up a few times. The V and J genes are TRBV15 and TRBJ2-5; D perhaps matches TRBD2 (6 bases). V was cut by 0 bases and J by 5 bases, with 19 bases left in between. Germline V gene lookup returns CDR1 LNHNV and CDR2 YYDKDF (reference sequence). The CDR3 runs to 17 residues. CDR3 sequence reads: CATSRDRGGHQQETQYF. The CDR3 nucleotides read TGTGCCACCAGCAGAGATCGGGGAGGTCACCAACAGGAGACCCAGTACTTC.

The CDR3, as DNA: TGTGCCAGCAACGGGCCGGGAGAGACCCAGTACTTC. It translates to CASNGPGETQYF. The chain has TRBV6-1 and TRBJ2-5; D ambiguous. V lost 7 bases, J lost 4 bases, and 10 bases lay in between. The germline V gene encodes CDR1 MNHNS and CDR2 SASEGT. This CDR3 comprises 12 residues.

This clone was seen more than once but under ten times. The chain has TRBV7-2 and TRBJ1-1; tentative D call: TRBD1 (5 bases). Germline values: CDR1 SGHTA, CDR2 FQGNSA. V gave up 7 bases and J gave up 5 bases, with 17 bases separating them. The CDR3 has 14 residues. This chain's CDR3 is CASIKAGRGTEAFF. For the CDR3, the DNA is TGTGCCAGCATCAAGGCGGGGCGGGGGACTGAAGCTTTCTTT.

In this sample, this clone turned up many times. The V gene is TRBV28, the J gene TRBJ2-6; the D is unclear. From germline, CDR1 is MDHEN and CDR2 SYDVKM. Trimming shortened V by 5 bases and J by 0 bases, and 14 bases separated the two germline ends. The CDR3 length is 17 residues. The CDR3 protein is CASSRSGYYSGANVLTF. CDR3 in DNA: TGTGCCAGCAGTCGGTCCGGGTACTACTCTGGGGCCAACGTCCTGACTTTC.